Listed below are T cell receptor beta chains from one sample, sequenced in a study of beta chain features in type 1 diabetes. Measured with immunoSEQ multiplex PCR; TCRdb has only the in-frame clones, and not every one. This table has around 710,000 clones, about an eighth appearing once. Input material: naive CD4+ T cells from blood. The source of these receptors is a man aged 30-40 years with type 1 diabetes. Each CDR3 is given with its conserved first and last residue. A D gene is named only where the DNA matches it firmly. Rows may omit the clone size; those that give it use once, few, many or a size class.

-	TRBV28	-	TRBJ1-5	CASRPPGEVQPQHF
-	TRBV28	-	TRBJ1-5	CASSDGGLRNQPQHF
-	TRBV28	few	TRBJ2-5	CASSSDPQKETQYF
-	TRBV4-2	-	TRBJ2-1	CASSHAASSYNEQFF
TRBD2	TRBV5-4	few	TRBJ2-5	CASSFDEASGGETQYF
-	TRBV5-1	few	TRBJ1-4	CASSSQGPNEKLFF
-	TRBV30	-	TRBJ1-2	CAWSPSSGYTF
TRBD1	TRBV5-4	-	TRBJ2-5	CASSITGGQETQYF
TRBD2	TRBV9	-	TRBJ2-1	CASSVSGLAGQDEQFF
TRBD1	TRBV7-6	-	TRBJ2-5	CASSLVVWTGKETQYF
-	TRBV7-2	-	TRBJ1-5	CASSRAVDSNQPQHF
-	TRBV5-4	-	TRBJ2-3	CASSLKGGPDTQYF
-	TRBV28	few	TRBJ2-5	CASAQGFKTQYF